The source of this TCR beta chain is a study of shared clonotypes between healthy human individuals. TCRdb keeps only in-frame clones here, not all; method: immunoSEQ multiplex PCR. Here the sample spans 2.3 million or so clones, just over 90% being singletons. In germline, CDR1 is SQVTM, CDR2 ANQGSEA. V was trimmed by 3 bases and J by 8 bases, leaving 16 bases between them. This CDR3 spans 13 amino acids. The sample taken for sequencing was naive CD4+ T cells from PBMCs. Subset meaning: CD45RA+ positively selected. V usage is TRBV29-1 and J usage is TRBJ1-1; D ambiguous. This clonotype originated in a man between 18 and 35 years old in good health. Some clones in this sample may be carry-over from other donors' samples. CDR3 protein: CSVDAKFKPEAFF. CDR3 DNA: TGCAGCGTTGACGCCAAATTCAAACCCGAAGCTTTCTTT.